Sequencing of this TCR beta chain was carried out in a study of cytomegalovirus exposure and HLA in healthy donors. For the study at large: In an early release, HLA-typed donors contributed some 82 million unique TCR sequences.

J lost 3 bases, V lost 2 bases, and 5 bases had no gene match. The CDR3 totals 16 residues. Germline loops: CDR1 LGHNA, CDR2 YSLEER. On this clone: Its antigen is unknown.

The PCR used 60 Vbeta and 13 Jbeta primers. Repertoires were generated with immunoSEQ multiplex PCR, while TCRdb's copy carries only in-frame clones and drops some. The data show some 56,000 clones, roughly 80% seen once. At sampling all donors were nominally healthy, likely with unrecorded immune exposures. Study conclusions and caveats: With DRB1 most and HLA-C fewest, TCR association rates differed between HLA loci in a later analysis. In all likelihood, a cluster of highly shared sequence variants was a sequencing artifact.

The chain employs TRBV4-3 and TRBJ2-1, with TRBD2 matching over 9 bases. The origin of this receptor is a human donor in good health. Sequencing input: PBMCs. CDR3 DNA sequence: TGCGCCAGCAGCCAAAGGTCTAGCGGGAACTACAATGAGCAGTTCTTC. It encodes CASSQRSSGNYNEQFF.